This TCR beta chain was identified during a study of chemoradiotherapy in HPV16-positive cancers. Whole-study context: Candidate HPV-specific clones and shared TCR motifs came from two HPV16-positive patients. Study findings and constraints: Better recurrence-free survival went with HPV-responsive T-cell expansion in HPV16-positive patients. During treatment, candidate HPV-specific clones and E7-related motifs expanded in tumor. HPV-specific T cells were functionally defined from only a couple of HPV16-positive patients.

V lost 5 bases, J lost 6 bases, and 11 bases lay in between. Germline CDR1 DFQATT, CDR2 SNEGSKA (reference sequence). This CDR3 is 11 amino acids long. Of note for this clone: Its antigen is not identified.

Generated by immunoSEQ multiplex PCR, the TCRdb table keeps only in-frame clones and is missing some. The repertoire holds some 30,000 clones, around three quarters seen once, with around 4% in the top ten. The J gene is TRBJ2-7, the V gene TRBV20-1; a weak D match, TRBD1 (6 bases). The material was blood, obtained from a patient who underwent chemoradiotherapy. This clonotype was sampled from a human donor with HPV-associated anogenital cancer. The CDR3 DNA is TGCAGTGCTGCAGGGGATCGCGAGCAGTACTTC. It specifies CSAAGDREQYF.